The clone carrying this T cell receptor beta chain appeared once. The entry originates in a study of blood T cell repertoires in COVID-19. Turning to the study itself: Acute and convalescent COVID-19 samples came from the United States, Italy and Spain. T cells, B-cell-depleted T cells, or PBMCs provided the cDNA or gDNA that served as material.

Germline values: CDR1 SGHRS, CDR2 YFSETQ. Trimming cost V 2 bases and J 1 base; bases outside gene matches: 7. This CDR3 has 16 amino acids. Methods used by the authors: The authors estimated nucleated cell counts from reference gene primer amplification. Some clones are missing from TCRdb's copy, which holds only in-frame ones; the method was immunoSEQ multiplex PCR. Clone size and V and J calls were adopted from that table, with D and trimming inferred from the DNA. Of almost 300,000 clones detected, 85% to 90% appear once; the ten largest clones hold 1.3%. The chain combines TRBV5-1 with TRBJ2-5, with 8 bases that match TRBD2. This clonotype originated in a man between 65 and 85 years old with acute or convalescent COVID-19. Source material: peripheral blood. In nucleotides, the CDR3 is TGCGCCAGCAGCTTAGACCCGGGACTAGGCCAAGAGACCCAGTACTTC. As protein: CASSLDPGLGQETQYF.